The clone carrying this T cell receptor beta chain showed up just once. No antigen is known for it. The source of the sample is a study of identical twins. Points from the study as a whole: Invariant T cells like MAIT and iNKT could partly confound the zero-insertion analyses. Conclusions relied on cross-sectional statistical analysis, not following the same donors.

A universal primer site was incorporated via template switching, and the cDNA contained unique molecular identifiers. MiXCR was run by TCRdb on the 5' RACE reads, yielding one entry per CDR3 protein. Here the sample spans a few hundred thousand distinct CDR3 sequences, approximately 17% being singletons. CDR3 length: 15 residues. Germline-derived CDR1 and CDR2 are DFQATT and SNEGSKA (reference sequence). V lost 4 bases and J lost 0, with 14 bases in between. The receptor was derived from a man between 45 and 60 years old in good health. V is TRBV20-1 and J is TRBJ2-3, with a weak D call TRBD2 (7 bases). The sample taken for sequencing was naive T cells sorted from blood. The CDR3 DNA reads TGCAGTGCTACGAACGGGGGGCCCAGCACAGATACGCAGTATTTT. Its translation: CSATNGGPSTDTQYF.